Following are 27 T cell receptor beta chains from one sample sequenced in a study of shared clonotypes between healthy human individuals (dated by TCRdb to about 2020). CD8 naive samples were CD45RO-negative cells positively selected for CCR7, giving a CD45RA+CCR7+ population that excluded TemRA cells. Receptor libraries were prepared by the immunoSEQ multiplex PCR assay. Here the immuneACCESS table is served through TCRdb, limited to in-frame sequences with V and J called. Missing clones are a known gap in these copies; in checked studies unresolved V genes cover under half, and the rest lacks a known reason. This sample has about 2 million clones in its table, and about 95% of those were observed once. The top ten clonotypes cover approximately 1.2% of the sample. Sequenced sample: naive CD8+ T cells sorted from blood. This specimen's cell subset or site label, per the study, means: CD45RA+CCR7+. These receptors were obtained from a man between 18 and 35 years old in good health.

V gene TRBV19 combines with J gene TRBJ2-7; perhaps TRBD1 as D (6 bases). Deletions cut 1 base from V and 5 bases from J, with 15 bases between. The CDR3 loop spans 15 amino acids. Looked up from germline, CDR1 is LNHDA and CDR2 is SQIVND (reference sequence). As DNA, the CDR3 is TGTGCCAGTAGTATAGTGGGGACATCGGTCCACGAGCAGTACTTC. This translates into CASSIVGTSVHEQYF.

CDR3 bases: TGTGCCAGCAGTTTATTAGGAAACTCGGCCACCGGGGAGCTGTTTTTT. Translating it yields CASSLLGNSATGELFF. The chain couples TRBV27 to TRBJ2-2; D is unclear. Looked up from germline, CDR1 is MNHEY and CDR2 is SMNVEV (reference sequence). V lost 1 base to trimming and J lost 4 bases, with 13 bases between them. The CDR3 is 16 amino acids.

The gene calls are TRBV7-9 and TRBJ2-1; perhaps TRBD2 as D (6 bases). Trimming removed 3 bases from V and 1 base from J, with 10 bases in between. Germline CDR1 SEHNR, CDR2 FQNEAQ (reference sequence). This CDR3 is 15 amino acids long. The CDR3 region has the DNA TGTGCCAGCAGCTTTGTGGGGGGTTCCTACAATGAGCAGTTCTTC. Translating gives CASSFVGGSYNEQFF. The full variable domain, in which reference TRBV7-9 and TRBJ2-1 provide the parts outside the CDR3, is DTGVSQNPRHKITKRGQNVTFRCDPISEHNRLYWYRQTLGQGPEFLTYFQNEAQLEKSRLLSDRFSAERPKGSFSTLEIQRTEQGDSAMYLCASSFVGGSYNEQFFGPGTRLTVL.

The genes are TRBV4-1 and TRBJ1-1; D not resolved. This CDR3 is built from 14 residues. Trimming took off 3 bases at V and 11 bases at J, with 19 bases between the two ends. Germline CDR1 MGHRA, CDR2 YSYEKL. CDR3 amino acids: CASSQDPRPGEAFF. The CDR3 DNA reads TGCGCCAGCAGCCAGGATCCGAGGCCGGGAGAGGCTTTCTTT.

Turning to this clone: At one end the junction does not follow the germline gene, possibly because of a read error. The gene calls are TRBV4-1 and TRBJ2-7; 7 nucleotides agree with TRBD1. The CDR3 has 15 residues. CDR1 and CDR2 (germline): MGHRA, YSYEKL. The CDR3 here is CASSKDRAAPYEQYF. Here the CDR3 DNA reads TGCGCCAGCAGCAAAGACAGGGCGGCCCCCTACGAGCAGTACTTC.

The CDR3 coding sequence is TGTGCCAGCAGCTCTAAGGACGGTAGTAATGAAAAACTGTTTTTT. It specifies CASSSKDGSNEKLFF. V gene TRBV5-4 combines with J gene TRBJ1-4, with no clear D. Per the germline V gene, CDR1 is SGHNT and CDR2 is YYREEE (reference sequence). Trimming took off 3 bases at V and 4 bases at J, with 13 bases between the two ends. The CDR3 runs 15 residues.

V is TRBV6-5 and J is TRBJ1-1; D gene uncertain. The CDR3 length is 13 residues. With 6 bases removed from V and 0 bases from J, the gap between germline ends came to 8 bases. In germline, CDR1 is MNHEY, CDR2 SVGAGI. The CDR3 region is CASSPSVNTEAFF. DNA of the CDR3: TGTGCCAGCAGCCCTTCCGTGAACACTGAAGCTTTCTTT.

The chain links TRBV28 to TRBJ2-7; D might be TRBD1 (6 bases). This CDR3 has 15 residues. With 6 bases removed from V and 0 bases from J, the gap between germline ends came to 15 bases. In germline, CDR1 is MDHEN, CDR2 SYDVKM. CDR3 amino acids: CASSRDISSSYEQYF. CDR3 DNA: TGTGCCAGCAGCCGGGACATCTCGTCCTCCTACGAGCAGTACTTC.

This clone was counted a single time. This chain joins TRBV4-3 and TRBJ2-1; 12 nucleotides match TRBD2. V shed 0 bases and J 9 bases; nucleotides not matched to a gene: 12. The CDR3 covers 18 residues. CDR1 and CDR2 from the germline V gene are LGHNA and YSLEER. CDR3 region: CASSQDPPPSGRAIEQFF. CDR3 DNA sequence: TGCGCCAGCAGCCAAGATCCCCCCCCTAGCGGGAGGGCCATTGAGCAGTTCTTC.

This rearrangement joins TRBV19 to TRBJ2-7; D uncertain. In germline, CDR1 is LNHDA, CDR2 SQIVND (reference sequence). Trimming left V 3 bases short and J 0 bases short, with 15 bases between. The CDR3 is 16 residues long. Written as DNA, the CDR3 is TGTGCCAGTAGTATCGACATCGGCTACAGCTCCTACGAGCAGTACTTC. It specifies CASSIDIGYSSYEQYF.

This clone has a handful of counts. The V and J genes are TRBV12-5 and TRBJ2-5, with 8 bases aligning to TRBD1. Germline V lookup: CDR1 LGHNT, CDR2 FRNRAP. The CDR3 runs 17 residues. The V segment lost 5 bases and the J segment 2 bases; nucleotides outside the gene matches: 13. CDR3 bases: TGTGCTAGTGGTCCGATAGTACCGGACAGGGAACAAGAGACCCAGTACTTC. Translation gives CASGPIVPDREQETQYF.

The chain joins TRBV25-1 to TRBJ1-4, with D hard to call. Trimming removed 7 bases from V and 2 bases from J, with 17 bases in between. CDR1 MGHDK and CDR2 SYGVNS come from the germline V gene. The CDR3 runs to 16 residues. In DNA, the CDR3 is TGTGCCAGCACTGACTATAGTGAGGAGACTAATGAAAAACTGTTTTTT. Residues: CASTDYSEETNEKLFF.

This sequence joins TRBV28 and TRBJ1-2; 7 bases are shared with TRBD1. This CDR3 has 15 residues. V shed 4 bases, J shed 5 bases, and the junction held 10 bases outside the gene matches. Germline CDR1 MDHEN, CDR2 SYDVKM. The CDR3 region has the DNA TGTGCCAGCAGTTACTCCACTACAGGGGTTTATGGCTACACCTTC. Its translation is CASSYSTTGVYGYTF.

The chain recombines TRBV4-1 with TRBJ2-7; 11 bases agree with TRBD2. Trimming took 0 bases from V and 5 from J; bases not matched to a gene: 3. The CDR3 extends over 15 amino acids. Per the germline V gene, CDR1 is MGHRA and CDR2 is YSYEKL. CDR3: CASSQDRTSGHEQYF. In DNA form, the CDR3 reads TGCGCCAGCAGCCAAGATCGGACTAGCGGGCACGAGCAGTACTTC.

The J gene is TRBJ2-4, the V gene TRBV5-6, with 7 bases aligning to TRBD1. This CDR3 spans 15 amino acids. After removal of 4 bases from V and 1 base from J, the junction contained 5 bases not matched to a gene. Germline V gene data show CDR1 as SGHDT and CDR2 as YYEEEE. CDR3 region: CASSASRGAKNIQYF. In DNA form, the CDR3 reads TGTGCCAGCAGCGCAAGCAGGGGGGCCAAAAACATTCAGTACTTC.

CDR3 DNA sequence: TGTGCCAGCAGTTTATCGTCTTCTAGAAACATTCAGTACTTC. Translation gives CASSLSSSRNIQYF. V and J are TRBV28 and TRBJ2-4, with D unclear. The CDR3 is 14 residues long. Germline V gene data show CDR1 as MDHEN and CDR2 as SYDVKM. V lost 1 base to trimming and J lost 6 bases, with 10 bases between them.

V usage is TRBV9 and J usage is TRBJ2-5; D remains unclear. Germline CDR1 is SGDLS and CDR2 is YYNGEE. The V end lost 3 bases, the J end lost 1 base, and 13 bases lay between the germline ends. The CDR3 contains 15 residues. The CDR3 sequence: CASSAYVGIQETQYF. The DNA of the CDR3 is TGTGCCAGCAGCGCCTATGTGGGGATCCAAGAGACCCAGTACTTC.

The chain employs TRBV7-8 and TRBJ1-2; a weak D match, TRBD1 (5 bases). The CDR3 consists of 14 residues. Looked up from germline, CDR1 is SGHVS and CDR2 is FQNEAQ. The ends were cut back, 5 bases at V and 5 bases at J, with 15 bases in the middle. The CDR3 loop reads CASSPPGGGYGYTF. The CDR3 DNA is TGTGCCAGCAGCCCCCCTGGGGGAGGTTATGGCTACACCTTC.

The CDR3 nucleotides are TGTGCCAGCAGTGAGGCAGGGGAGTGGTATTCACCCCTCCACTTT. Its translation is CASSEAGEWYSPLHF. The chain links TRBV2 to TRBJ1-6; maybe TRBD1 (6 bases). CDR3 length: 15 residues. Trimming removed 3 bases from V and 8 bases from J, with 14 bases in between. CDR1 is SNHLY and CDR2 is FYNNEI in the germline V gene.

The table lists this clone with a count of one. Within the sample, other DNA sequences also encode this same CDR3. The chain couples TRBV19 to TRBJ1-1; 8 bases are a match to TRBD1. The V gene's germline CDR1 is LNHDA and CDR2 SQIVND (reference sequence). Losses at the gene ends were 3 bases for V and 0 bases for J; bases not matched to a gene: 3. The CDR3 length is 15 residues. CDR3 residues: CASSIGTGLNTEAFF. CDR3 sequence (DNA): TGTGCCAGTAGTATTGGGACAGGATTGAACACTGAAGCTTTCTTT.

The chain couples TRBV9 to TRBJ1-2; TRBD1 aligns across 10 bases. J lost 4 bases, V lost 3 bases, and 6 bases had no gene match. Germline V gives CDR1 SGDLS, CDR2 YYNGEE. This CDR3 spans 15 amino acids. CDR3 DNA: TGTGCCAGCAGCGGTTCGGGACAGGGGACCTATGGCTACACCTTC. It specifies CASSGSGQGTYGYTF.

The chain uses TRBV5-1 and TRBJ2-7; D possibly corresponds to TRBD1 (6 bases). The CDR3 extends over 15 amino acids. CDR1 and CDR2 from the germline V gene are SGHRS and YFSETQ. The V and J ends lost 0 bases and 1 base respectively, with 11 bases between them. The CDR3 loop reads CASSLDRELSYEQYF. The CDR3 region has the DNA TGCGCCAGCAGCTTGGACAGGGAGTTGTCCTACGAGCAGTACTTC.

This chain uses TRBV28 with TRBJ2-2; D gene uncertain. V was cut by 5 bases and J by 2 bases, with 9 bases left in between. The CDR3 has 14 residues. Germline V gene sequence: CDR1 MDHEN, CDR2 SYDVKM. CDR3 region: CASSVPANTGELFF. CDR3 in DNA: TGTGCCAGCAGTGTACCGGCAAACACCGGGGAGCTGTTTTTT.

The J gene is TRBJ2-5, the V gene TRBV11-2; no reliable D call. The germline CDR1 and CDR2 sequences are SGHAT and FQNNGV. The CDR3 covers 12 residues. V was pared by 6 bases and J by 5 bases, with 10 bases between. CDR3 loop: CASRPPAETQYF. The CDR3 DNA sequence: TGTGCCAGCAGGCCTCCGGCCGAGACCCAGTACTTC.

Here the CDR3 reads CSADDPGGLYNEQFF. The CDR3 coding sequence is TGCAGCGCCGACGATCCCGGGGGGCTATACAATGAGCAGTTCTTC. V and J are TRBV29-1 and TRBJ2-1, with D maybe TRBD2 (7 bases). This CDR3 is built from 15 residues. Germline values: CDR1 SQVTM, CDR2 ANQGSEA. V gave up 7 bases and J gave up 4 bases, with 20 bases separating them.

The chain has TRBV7-2 and TRBJ2-7; 9 bases agree with TRBD2. The germline V gene has CDR1 SGHTA and CDR2 FQGNSA. J gave up 7 bases and V 0 bases, and 10 bases lay outside the gene matches. CDR3 length: 16 amino acids. CDR3 nucleotide sequence: TGTGCCAGCAGCTTAGCGTTCGCGGGGGGGCCTTGGGAGCAGTACTTC. Protein sequence: CASSLAFAGGPWEQYF.

The rearrangement uses TRBV9 and TRBJ2-3, with 13 bases lining up with TRBD2. Trimming removed 3 bases from V and 5 bases from J; junction bases left unmatched: 6. This CDR3 is 16 amino acids long. Germline V gene data show CDR1 as SGDLS and CDR2 as YYNGEE. The CDR3: CASSAGLAGDGDTQYF. The CDR3 nucleotides read TGTGCCAGCAGCGCCGGACTAGCGGGAGATGGAGATACGCAGTATTTT.